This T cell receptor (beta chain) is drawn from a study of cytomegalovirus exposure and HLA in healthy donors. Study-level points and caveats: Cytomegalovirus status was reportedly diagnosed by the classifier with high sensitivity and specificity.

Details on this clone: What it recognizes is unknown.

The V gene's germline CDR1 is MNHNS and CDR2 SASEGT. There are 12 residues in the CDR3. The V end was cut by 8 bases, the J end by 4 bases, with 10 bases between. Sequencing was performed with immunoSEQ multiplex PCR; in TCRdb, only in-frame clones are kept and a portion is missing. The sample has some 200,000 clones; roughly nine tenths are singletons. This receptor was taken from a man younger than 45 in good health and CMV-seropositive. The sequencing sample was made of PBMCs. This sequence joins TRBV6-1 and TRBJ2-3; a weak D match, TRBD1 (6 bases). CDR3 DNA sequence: TGTGCCAGCGAGGGGGAGCCAGATACGCAGTATTTT. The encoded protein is CASEGEPDTQYF.